This T cell receptor beta chain stems from a study of identifying expanded T cells in peripheral blood (dated by TCRdb to between 2018 and 2021). Background on the whole study: Four technical replicates, made by sequencing separate aliquots from the same pool of genomic DNA, were compared pairwise. Points the paper makes about the study in general: Across all healthy donors, variance in clone template counts between approximately 2-week samples was found to increase significantly with total template count. Between technical replicates the binomial model flagged around 1.3 differentially abundant clones, whereas over two weeks the binomial model flagged about 15 and over about four weeks 19 to 20. Across all healthy-donor time intervals, the beta-binomial model significantly lowered both the number of clones called differentially abundant and the false-positive rate. It was expected by the authors that biological variance in healthy repertoires might increase further over much longer intervals, such as months to years.

The CDR3 runs 14 amino acids, cysteine and phenylalanine included. Just CDR3 DNA is preserved here, 42 bases in frame from base 1. The germline V gene provides CDR1 SGHTA and CDR2 FQGNSA. A distance of 9 bases separates the germline ends of V and J, which lose 3 bases and 2 bases respectively. Comment on this clone: The specificity of this receptor is unknown. Base qualities were left out, and no much larger clone turns up one base away.

The immunoSEQ Assay, which uses bias-controlled multiplex PCR amplification of genomic DNA, was used to profile TCRbeta CDR3 regions. The source study handled its data this way. To quantify the absolute abundance of each unique TCRbeta CDR3 region, the sequences were collapsed and filtered. Differential abundance was tested with two models: a binomial (Fisher-equivalent) model and a beta-binomial model that adds time-dependent variance fitted from healthy donors. Clones with fewer than 5 combined templates were removed, and differential abundance was called for clones with a Benjamini-Hochberg FDR below 0.01. In the beta-binomial model, variance was expressed as a function of the total template count across the two samples, in the form v = (b*log(k)+a)^2. TCRdb retrieved this table from immuneACCESS and kept in-frame rearrangements only. Not all clones are present; in checked studies, unresolved V genes account for under half, and no reason is known for the remainder. The V and J calls and clone size are taken from that table; D and trimming were inferred from the DNA. This sample lists tens of thousands of clones; roughly 91% were detected once. The ten largest make up around 19% of the sample.

During the collection period, no immune events, such as infections, were documented for the healthy donors. Healthy-donor blood repertoires served as a training cohort to calibrate time-dependent variance in a beta-binomial model of T-cell clone differential abundance. The training cohort was composed of approximately ten healthy donors, 3 female and 7 male. Donor ages ranged from about 29 to 70 years, with an average of around 43 years. Whole blood from each healthy donor was obtained from a commercial supplier and was collected at three time points roughly two weeks apart. Genomic DNA was extracted from unsorted whole blood for immunosequencing.

The sequence was obtained from a person aged 18-69 years in good health. The sequenced sample consisted of blood. The chain is assembled from TRBV7-2 and TRBJ2-3; no D gene can be assigned with confidence. The bases are TGTGCCAGCAGCTTGGGCTACTTCACAGATACGCAGTATTTT. Its protein reads: CASSLGYFTDTQYF. Outside the CDR3, residues come from the reference TRBV7-2 and TRBJ2-3 proteins, so the full variable domain is: GAGVSQSPSNKVTEKGKDVELRCDPISGHTALYWYRQSLGQGLEFLIYFQGNSAPDKSGLPSDRFSAERTGGSVSTLTIQRTQQEDSAVYLCASSLGYFTDTQYFGPGTRLTVL.